This TCR beta chain comes out of a study of blood T cell repertoires in COVID-19. Enrollment of patients from Seattle took place during active infection, with longitudinal follow-up. The authors' processing: By means of reference gene primer amplification, nucleated cell counts were estimated. Produced via immunoSEQ multiplex PCR; TCRdb's table is partial and in-frame only. Clonal size and the V and J genes are those of that table, whereas D and trimming came from the DNA. The sample holds 200,000 to 250,000 clones, about 90% seen once. The sample consisted of peripheral blood. This clonotype was sampled from a man under 40 with COVID-19, enrolled during active disease.

CDR3 DNA sequence: TGCGCCAGCAGCTTGGCCGGGCCTAGCGGGATATACGAGCAGTACTTC. Translation gives CASSLAGPSGIYEQYF. The V gene is TRBV5-1, the J gene TRBJ2-7, with 9 bases identical to TRBD2. The CDR3 has 16 residues. Trimming took 0 bases from V and 4 from J; bases not matched to a gene: 8. Germline values: CDR1 SGHRS, CDR2 YFSETQ.